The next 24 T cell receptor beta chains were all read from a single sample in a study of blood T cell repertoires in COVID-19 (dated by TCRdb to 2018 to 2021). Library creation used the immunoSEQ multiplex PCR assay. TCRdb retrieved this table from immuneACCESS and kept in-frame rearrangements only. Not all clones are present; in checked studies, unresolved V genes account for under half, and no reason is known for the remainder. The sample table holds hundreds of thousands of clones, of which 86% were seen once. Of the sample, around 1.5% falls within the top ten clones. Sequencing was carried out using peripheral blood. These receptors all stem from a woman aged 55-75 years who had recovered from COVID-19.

CDR3 in amino acids: CASSFIGQTNTEAFF. CDR3 coding DNA: TGTGCCAGCAGCTTTATAGGACAGACGAACACTGAAGCTTTCTTT. The chain employs TRBV7-2 and TRBJ1-1, with a possible D match to TRBD1 (6 bases). The CDR3 extends over 15 amino acids. V dropped 3 bases and J dropped 1 base, with 12 bases sitting between them. The germline CDR1 and CDR2 sequences are SGHTA and FQGNSA.

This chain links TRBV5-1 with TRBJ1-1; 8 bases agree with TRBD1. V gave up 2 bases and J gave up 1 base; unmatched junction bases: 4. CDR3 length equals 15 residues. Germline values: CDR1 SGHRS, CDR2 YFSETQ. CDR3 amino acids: CASSFSTGGNTEAFF. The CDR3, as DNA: TGCGCCAGCAGCTTCTCTACAGGGGGGAACACTGAAGCTTTCTTT. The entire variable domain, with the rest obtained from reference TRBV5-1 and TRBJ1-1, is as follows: KAGVTQTPRYLIKTRGQQVTLSCSPISGHRSVSWYQQTPGQGLQFLFEYFSETQRNKGNFPGRFSGRQFSNSRSEMNVSTLELGDSALYLCASSFSTGGNTEAFFGQGTRLTVV.

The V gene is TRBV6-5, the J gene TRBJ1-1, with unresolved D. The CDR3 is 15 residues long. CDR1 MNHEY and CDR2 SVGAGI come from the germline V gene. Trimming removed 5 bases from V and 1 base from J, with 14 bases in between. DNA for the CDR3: TGTGCCAGCAGTCCCTCGACAACAGAGAACACTGAAGCTTTCTTT. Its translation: CASSPSTTENTEAFF.

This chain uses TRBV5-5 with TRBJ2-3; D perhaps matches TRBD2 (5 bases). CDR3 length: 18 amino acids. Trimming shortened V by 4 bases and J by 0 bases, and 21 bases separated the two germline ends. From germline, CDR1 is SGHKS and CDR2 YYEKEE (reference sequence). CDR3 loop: CASSPRAAGGPSTDTQYF. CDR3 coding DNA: TGTGCCAGCAGCCCACGAGCGGCAGGCGGTCCTAGCACAGATACGCAGTATTTT.

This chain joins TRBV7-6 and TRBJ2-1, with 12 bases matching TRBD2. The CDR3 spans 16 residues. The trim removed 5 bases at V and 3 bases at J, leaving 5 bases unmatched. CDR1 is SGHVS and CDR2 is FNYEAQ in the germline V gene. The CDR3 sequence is CASSPSGGVFYNEQFF. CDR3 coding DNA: TGTGCCAGCAGCCCTAGCGGGGGGGTATTCTACAATGAGCAGTTCTTC.

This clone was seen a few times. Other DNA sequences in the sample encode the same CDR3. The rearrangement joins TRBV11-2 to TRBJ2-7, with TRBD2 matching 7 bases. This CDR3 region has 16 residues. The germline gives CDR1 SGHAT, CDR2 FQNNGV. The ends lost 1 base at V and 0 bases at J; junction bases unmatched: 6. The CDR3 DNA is TGTGCCAGCAGCTTAGGTCGACTAGCAGGCTCCTACGAGCAGTACTTC. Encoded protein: CASSLGRLAGSYEQYF.

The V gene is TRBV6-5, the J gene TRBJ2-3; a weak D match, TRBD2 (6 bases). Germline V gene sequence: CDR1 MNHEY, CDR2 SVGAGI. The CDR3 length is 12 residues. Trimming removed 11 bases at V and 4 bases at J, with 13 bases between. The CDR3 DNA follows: TGTGCCTCCCCCGGAGGGTCAGATACGCAGTATTTT. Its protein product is CASPGGSDTQYF.

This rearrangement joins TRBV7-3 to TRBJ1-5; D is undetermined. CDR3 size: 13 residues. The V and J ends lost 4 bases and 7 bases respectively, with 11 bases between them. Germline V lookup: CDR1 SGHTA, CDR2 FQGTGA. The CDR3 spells CASSSGPWQPQHF. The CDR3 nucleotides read TGTGCCAGCAGCTCCGGTCCTTGGCAGCCCCAGCATTTT.

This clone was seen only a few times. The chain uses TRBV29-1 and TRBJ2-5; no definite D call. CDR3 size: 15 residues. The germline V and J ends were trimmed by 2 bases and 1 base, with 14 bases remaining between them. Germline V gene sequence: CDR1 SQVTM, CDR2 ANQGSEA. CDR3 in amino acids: CSVEYSPSTQETQYF. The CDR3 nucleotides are TGCAGCGTTGAATACTCTCCGAGTACCCAAGAGACCCAGTACTTC.

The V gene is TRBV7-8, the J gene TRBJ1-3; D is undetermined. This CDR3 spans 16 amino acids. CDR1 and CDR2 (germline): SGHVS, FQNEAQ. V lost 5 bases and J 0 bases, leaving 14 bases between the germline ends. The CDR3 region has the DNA TGTGCCAGCAGCCAGACGAGGGCGAGCTCTGGAAACACCATATATTTT. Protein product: CASSQTRASSGNTIYF.

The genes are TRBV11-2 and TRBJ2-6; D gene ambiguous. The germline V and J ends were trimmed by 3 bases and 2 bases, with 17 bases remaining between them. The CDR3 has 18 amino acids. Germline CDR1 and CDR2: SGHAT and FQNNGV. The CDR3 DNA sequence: TGTGCCAGCAGCTTTCAGGCCCCGACGTCAGCTGGGGCCAACGTCCTGACTTTC. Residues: CASSFQAPTSAGANVLTF.

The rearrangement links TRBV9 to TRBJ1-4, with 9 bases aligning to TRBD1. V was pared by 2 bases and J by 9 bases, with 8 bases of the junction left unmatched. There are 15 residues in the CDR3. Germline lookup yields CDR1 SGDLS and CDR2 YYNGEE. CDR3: CASSVTGGAPQKLFF. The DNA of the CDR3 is TGTGCCAGCAGCGTCACAGGGGGCGCCCCTCAAAAACTGTTTTTT.

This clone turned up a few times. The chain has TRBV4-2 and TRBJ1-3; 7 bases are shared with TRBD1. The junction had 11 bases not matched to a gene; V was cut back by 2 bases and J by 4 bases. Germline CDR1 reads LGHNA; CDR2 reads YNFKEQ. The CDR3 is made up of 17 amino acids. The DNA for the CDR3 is TGTGCCAGCAGCCAAAAGCTTCCTCAGGGGGTAGGAAACACCATATATTTT. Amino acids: CASSQKLPQGVGNTIYF.

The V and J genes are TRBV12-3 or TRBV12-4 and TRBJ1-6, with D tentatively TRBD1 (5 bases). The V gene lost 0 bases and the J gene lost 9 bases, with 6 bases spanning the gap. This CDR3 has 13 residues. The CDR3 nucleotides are TGTGCCAGCAGTTTAGCGGGGGGTTCACCCCTCCACTTT. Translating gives CASSLAGGSPLHF.

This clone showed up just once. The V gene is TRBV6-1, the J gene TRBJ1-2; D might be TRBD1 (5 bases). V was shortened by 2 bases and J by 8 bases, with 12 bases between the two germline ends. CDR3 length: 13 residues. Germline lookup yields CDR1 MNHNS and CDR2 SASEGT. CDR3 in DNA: TGTGCCAGCAGTGAACCGGGGAGGGACGGCTACACCTTC. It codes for CASSEPGRDGYTF.

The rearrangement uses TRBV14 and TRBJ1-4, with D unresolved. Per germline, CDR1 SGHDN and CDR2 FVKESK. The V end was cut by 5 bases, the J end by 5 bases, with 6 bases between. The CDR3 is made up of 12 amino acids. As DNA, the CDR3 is TGTGCCAGCAGCAGCGGGAATGAAAAACTGTTTTTT. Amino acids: CASSSGNEKLFF.

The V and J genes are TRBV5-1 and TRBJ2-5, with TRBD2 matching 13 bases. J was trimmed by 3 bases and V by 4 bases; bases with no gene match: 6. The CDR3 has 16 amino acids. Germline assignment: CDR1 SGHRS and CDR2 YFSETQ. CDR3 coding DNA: TGCGCCAGCAGCCTTTCCGGACTAGCGGGGGAAGAGACCCAGTACTTC. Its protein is CASSLSGLAGEETQYF.

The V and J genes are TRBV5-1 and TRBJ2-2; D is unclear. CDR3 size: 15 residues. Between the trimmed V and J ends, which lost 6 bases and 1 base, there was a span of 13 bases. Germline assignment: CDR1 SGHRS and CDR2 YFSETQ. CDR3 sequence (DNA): TGCGCCAGCATCATTTTGCCAGGGAACACCGGGGAGCTGTTTTTT. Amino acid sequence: CASIILPGNTGELFF. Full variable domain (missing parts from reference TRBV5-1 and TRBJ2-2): KAGVTQTPRYLIKTRGQQVTLSCSPISGHRSVSWYQQTPGQGLQFLFEYFSETQRNKGNFPGRFSGRQFSNSRSEMNVSTLELGDSALYLCASIILPGNTGELFFGEGSRLTVL.

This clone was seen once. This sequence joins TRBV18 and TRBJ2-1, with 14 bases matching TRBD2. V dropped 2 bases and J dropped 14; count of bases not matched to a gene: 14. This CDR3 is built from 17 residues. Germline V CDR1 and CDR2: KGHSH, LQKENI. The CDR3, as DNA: TGTGCCAGCTCACCATCCTCCGGGACTAGCGGGGGCCCTACGGAGTTCTTC. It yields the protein CASSPSSGTSGGPTEFF. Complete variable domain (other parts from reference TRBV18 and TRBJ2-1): NAGVMQNPRHLVRRRGQEARLRCSPMKGHSHVYWYRQLPEEGLKFMVYLQKENIIDESGMPKERFSAEFPKEGPSILRIQQVVRGDSAAYFCASSPSSGTSGGPTEFFGPGTRLTVL.

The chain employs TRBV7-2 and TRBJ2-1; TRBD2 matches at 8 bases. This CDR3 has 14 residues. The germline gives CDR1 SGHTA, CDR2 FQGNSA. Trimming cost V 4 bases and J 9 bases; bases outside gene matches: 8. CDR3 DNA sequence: TGTGCCAGCAGCTCCGGGACTAGTTTTCGTGAGCAGTTCTTC. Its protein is CASSSGTSFREQFF.

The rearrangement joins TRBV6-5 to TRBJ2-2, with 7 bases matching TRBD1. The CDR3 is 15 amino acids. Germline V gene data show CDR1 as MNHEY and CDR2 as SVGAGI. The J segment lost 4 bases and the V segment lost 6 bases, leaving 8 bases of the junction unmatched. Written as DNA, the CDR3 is TGTGCCAGCAGGGAGTCGACAGGGATCACCGGGGAGCTGTTTTTT. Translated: CASRESTGITGELFF.

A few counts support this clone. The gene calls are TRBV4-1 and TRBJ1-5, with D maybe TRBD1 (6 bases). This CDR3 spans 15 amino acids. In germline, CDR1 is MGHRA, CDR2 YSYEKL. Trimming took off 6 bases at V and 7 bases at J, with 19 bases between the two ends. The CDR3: CASRRTVSLGQPQHF. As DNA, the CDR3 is TGCGCCAGCAGGCGGACAGTCTCGCTGGGACAGCCCCAGCATTTT.

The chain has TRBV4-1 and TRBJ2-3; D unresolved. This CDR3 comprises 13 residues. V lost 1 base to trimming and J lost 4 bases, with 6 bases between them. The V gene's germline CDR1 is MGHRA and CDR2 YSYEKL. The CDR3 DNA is TGCGCCAGCAGCCAAGTATCAGCAGATACGCAGTATTTT. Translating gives CASSQVSADTQYF.

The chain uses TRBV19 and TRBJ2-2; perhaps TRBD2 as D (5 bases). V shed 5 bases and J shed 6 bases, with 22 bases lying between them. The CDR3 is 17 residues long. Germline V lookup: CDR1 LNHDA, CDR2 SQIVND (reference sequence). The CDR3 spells CASSEPPDSVVPGELFF. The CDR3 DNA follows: TGTGCCAGTAGTGAGCCTCCGGACTCGGTGGTCCCCGGGGAGCTGTTTTTT.